The source of this TCR beta chain is a study of shared clonotypes between healthy human individuals. Study observations and caveats: It was the few donors that limited the genetic and exposure-history diversity represented.

This clone was seen a single time. Its antigen remains unidentified. Trimming took off 0 bases at V and 4 bases at J, with 9 bases between the two ends. CDR3 size: 14 residues. The germline CDR1 and CDR2 sequences are KGHSH and LQKENI. Donors comprised healthy HIV-negative adults lacking recent acute infections or vaccinations. Extraction of genomic DNA in unsorted samples used tens of millions of PBMCs. Here immunoSEQ multiplex PCR was the method, and the copy in TCRdb shows in-frame clones only, minus some. The sample shows some 530,000 clones, about 85% of them seen only once. Sequenced material: PBMCs. This receptor was taken from a woman aged 40 to 55 in good health. Some clones in this sample may be carry-over from other donors' samples. The rearrangement uses TRBV18 and TRBJ1-2, with D uncertain. The CDR3 DNA follows: TGTGCCAGCTCACCACCGACGGATCCCTATGGCTACACCTTC. It translates to CASSPPTDPYGYTF. The whole variable domain, remainder taken from reference TRBV18 and TRBJ1-2, is NAGVMQNPRHLVRRRGQEARLRCSPMKGHSHVYWYRQLPEEGLKFMVYLQKENIIDESGMPKERFSAEFPKEGPSILRIQQVVRGDSAAYFCASSPPTDPYGYTFGSGTRLTVV.